This is a list of T cell receptor beta chains from one sample in a study of long-term antiretroviral therapy in people with HIV. This table comes from immunoSEQ multiplex PCR, and its TCRdb copy is limited to in-frame clones, with some not included. The table records about 28,000 clones, 93% of them present only once. The specimen comprised unsorted PBMCs, sampled 6.2 years after starting antiretroviral therapy. Receptors were obtained from a middle-aged man with HIV. The conserved cysteine and the conserved F or W are not part of the CDR3 here.

TRBJ2-7 TRBV6-6 ASSYHGQGTYEQY
TRBJ1-6 TRBV5-4 ASSLGAGPSPLH
TRBJ1-1 TRBV4-2 ASSHDRPEAF
TRBJ2-2 TRBV19 ASSIDRNTGELF
TRBJ2-3 TRBV6-1 ASSEDGGADTQY
TRBJ2-1 TRBV10-3 AISDSGPAYNEQF
TRBJ2-5 TRBV5-1 ASSLGGASGETQY
TRBJ1-1 TRBV6-5 ASRSLVGGDTEAF
TRBJ1-3 TRBV11-2 ASSQGQRVGNTIY
TRBJ2-7 TRBV5-4 ASSYGQGVTYEQY
TRBJ2-2 TRBV5-1 ASSLVSSGNTGELF
TRBJ1-3 TRBV6-1 ASSEKSSGNTIY
TRBJ2-1 TRBV5-6 ASSLGGSIRLGYNEQF
TRBJ2-1 TRBV2 ASSESELAGGGSYNEQF
TRBJ2-2 TRBV6-6 ASSDWDTPGELF
TRBJ1-1 TRBV7-9 ASSNRQGGTEAF
TRBJ1-5 TRBV10-1 ASSVRGECNQPQH
TRBJ1-1 TRBV7-2 ASSLNAGGITEAF
TRBJ2-5 TRBV5-1 ASSAGTSGGRETQY
TRBJ1-5 TRBV28 ASSPPRGPQH
TRBJ2-3 TRBV5-1 ASSLELGGKDTQY
TRBJ2-1 TRBV19 ASNLGTGVYNEQF
TRBJ2-3 TRBV5-1 ASSLDLAGGTDTQY
TRBJ1-1 TRBV5-1 ASSVSILNTEAF
TRBJ1-2 TRBV7-3 ASSLAAGGYGYT
TRBJ2-2 TRBV6-4 ASSGTNTGELF
TRBJ2-7 TRBV4-1 ASSPMTLGQGYEQY
TRBJ2-7 TRBV2 ATSGTSGSYEQY
TRBJ2-7 TRBV19 ASNPGEPYEQY
TRBJ2-1 TRBV11-2 ASSLVLQGRWDEQF
TRBJ2-3 TRBV5-1 ASSPGGGTFTDTQY
TRBJ2-3 TRBV5-4 ASSYALGGGTDTQY
TRBJ1-4 TRBV2 ASGAEFNEKLF
TRBJ2-6 TRBV5-6 ASSFSVYSGANVLT
TRBJ2-5 TRBV11-1 ASSLERGPYQETQY
TRBJ2-7 TRBV29-1 SVEDHPSSREQGLYEQY